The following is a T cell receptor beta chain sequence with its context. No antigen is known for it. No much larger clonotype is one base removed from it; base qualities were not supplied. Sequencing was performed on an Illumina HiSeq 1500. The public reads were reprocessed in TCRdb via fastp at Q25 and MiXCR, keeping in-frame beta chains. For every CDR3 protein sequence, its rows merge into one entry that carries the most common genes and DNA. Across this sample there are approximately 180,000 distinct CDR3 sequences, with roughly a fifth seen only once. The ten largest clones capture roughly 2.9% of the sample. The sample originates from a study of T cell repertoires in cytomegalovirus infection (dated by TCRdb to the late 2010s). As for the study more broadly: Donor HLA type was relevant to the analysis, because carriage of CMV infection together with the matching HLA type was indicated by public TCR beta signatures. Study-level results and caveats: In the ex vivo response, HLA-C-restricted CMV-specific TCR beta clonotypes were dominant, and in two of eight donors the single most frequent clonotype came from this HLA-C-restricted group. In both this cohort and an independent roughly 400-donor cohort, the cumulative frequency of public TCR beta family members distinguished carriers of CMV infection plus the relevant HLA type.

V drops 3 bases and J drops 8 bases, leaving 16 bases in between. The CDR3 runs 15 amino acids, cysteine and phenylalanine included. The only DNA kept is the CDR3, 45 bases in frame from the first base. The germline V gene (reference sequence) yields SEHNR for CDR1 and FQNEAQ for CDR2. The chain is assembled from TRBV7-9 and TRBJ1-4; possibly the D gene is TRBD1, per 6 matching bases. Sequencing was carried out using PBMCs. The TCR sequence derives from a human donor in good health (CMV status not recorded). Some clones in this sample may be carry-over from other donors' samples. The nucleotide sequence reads TGTGCCAGCAGCTTTGGGACACCGACTGGGGAAAAACTGTTTTTT. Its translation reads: CASSFGTPTGEKLFF. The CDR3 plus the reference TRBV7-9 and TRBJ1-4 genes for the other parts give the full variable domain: DTGVSQNPRHKITKRGQNVTFRCDPISEHNRLYWYRQTLGQGPEFLTYFQNEAQLEKSRLLSDRFSAERPKGSFSTLEIQRTEQGDSAMYLCASSFGTPTGEKLFFGSGTQLSVL.